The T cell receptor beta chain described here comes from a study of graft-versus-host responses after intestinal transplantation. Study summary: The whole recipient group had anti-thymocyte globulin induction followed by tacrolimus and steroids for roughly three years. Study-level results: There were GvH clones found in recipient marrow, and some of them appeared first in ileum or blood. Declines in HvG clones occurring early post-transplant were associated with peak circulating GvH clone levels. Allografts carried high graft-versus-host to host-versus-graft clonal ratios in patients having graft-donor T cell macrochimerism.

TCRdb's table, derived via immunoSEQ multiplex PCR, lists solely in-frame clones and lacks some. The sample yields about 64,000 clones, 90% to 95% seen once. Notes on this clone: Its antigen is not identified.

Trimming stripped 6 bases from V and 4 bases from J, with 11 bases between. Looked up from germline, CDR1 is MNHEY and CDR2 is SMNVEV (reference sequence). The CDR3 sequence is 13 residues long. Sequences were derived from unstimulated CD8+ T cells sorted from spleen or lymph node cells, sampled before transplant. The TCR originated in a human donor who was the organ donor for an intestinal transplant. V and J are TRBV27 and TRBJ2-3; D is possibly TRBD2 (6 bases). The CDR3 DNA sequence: TGTGCCAGCAGCGCACTAGCCCCAGATACGCAGTATTTT. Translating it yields CASSALAPDTQYF.